These T cell receptor beta chains were read from a single sample in a study of blood T cell repertoires in COVID-19. The assay was immunoSEQ multiplex PCR, and TCRdb's table has in-frame clones only and misses some. The table records about 210,000 clones, 75% to 90% of them present only once. The specimen sequenced was peripheral blood. All receptors come from a woman in her seventies with COVID-19, enrolled during active disease. The CDR3 runs from the conserved cysteine through the conserved F or W.

v_gene	j_gene	CDR3aa
TRBV19	TRBJ1-3	CASSILGTGNTIYF
TRBV5-5	TRBJ1-1	CASSPQTGVNTEAFF
TRBV5-1	TRBJ1-1	CASSLSGIVNTEAFF
TRBV7-3	TRBJ1-4	CASSTSGAAGEKLFF
TRBV11-1	TRBJ1-1	CASNKQGNTEAFF
TRBV4-3	TRBJ2-1	CASSRADLAGYNEQFF
TRBV24-1	TRBJ1-4	CATSDSSGGNDEKLFF
TRBV19	TRBJ1-1	CASSISLQGNTEAFF
TRBV6-6	TRBJ2-2	CASRLFASLSGELFF
TRBV7-2	TRBJ2-3	CASSSGQGVTDTQYF
TRBV6-2/TRBV6-3	TRBJ1-3	CASSYPQDGTGALSGNTIYF
TRBV28	TRBJ1-2	CASSLWGQGEKYGYTF
TRBV6-2/TRBV6-3	TRBJ1-4	CASSYSGPGREKLFF
TRBV28	TRBJ1-4	CASSLGSGNEKLFF
TRBV2	TRBJ2-2	CASSPRTGEAGELFF
TRBV7-2	TRBJ2-5	CASSLSGVETQYF
TRBV5-1	TRBJ2-7	CASSLEGSLYEQYF
TRBV2	TRBJ1-1	CASSARRGWTEAFF
TRBV29-1	TRBJ1-1	CSVKQRPESEAFF
TRBV24-1	TRBJ1-5	CATSDSGQGDIQPQHF
TRBV7-9	TRBJ1-1	CASSSAGGAEAFF
TRBV7-2	TRBJ2-5	CASSATSGSETQYF
TRBV7-8	TRBJ1-4	CASSQDRGAEKLFF
TRBV6-1	TRBJ1-2	CASSAFWTGMDYGYTF
TRBV13	TRBJ2-7	CASSLRGRNYEQYF
TRBV30	TRBJ1-1	CAWSGQFEAFF
TRBV5-5	TRBJ2-1	CASSKTSGRADEQFF
TRBV7-2	TRBJ2-3	CASSLGQGASVDTQYF
TRBV18	TRBJ1-2	CASSPQRDPNYGYTF
TRBV30	TRBJ2-1	CAWSFRRSGRSHEQFF
TRBV6-5	TRBJ2-7	CASSKTRQVEYEQYF
TRBV5-1	TRBJ2-1	CASSLVSVQREQFF
TRBV28	TRBJ1-1	CASSHPLGHPNTEAFF
TRBV18	TRBJ2-7	CASSDRLYEQYF
TRBV3-1/TRBV3-2	TRBJ1-6	CASSQEDRAGSPLHF
TRBV12-3/TRBV12-4	TRBJ2-3	CASSFADTQYF
TRBV30	TRBJ1-4	CAWSPGRVGSTNEKLFF
TRBV7-9	TRBJ2-1	CASSTPAGGGSYNEQFF
TRBV9	TRBJ1-6	CASSVEAGKSSPLHF
TRBV2	TRBJ1-2	CASSETPFYTF
TRBV9	TRBJ1-1	CASSVVSSRGNTEAFF
TRBV4-3	TRBJ1-4	CASSQEIGGGKSEKLFF
TRBV19	TRBJ2-1	CASSLTSNNEQFF
TRBV30	TRBJ1-1	CAWDRGPDTEAFF
TRBV24-1	TRBJ2-7	CATSDLSTVSYEQYF
TRBV28	TRBJ1-5	CASSLTGGHYSNQPQHF
TRBV6-1	TRBJ2-3	CASRLAGGEADTQYF
TRBV24-1	TRBJ2-1	CATSKGLAGGLSYNEQFF
TRBV6-1	TRBJ1-2	CASSDARLLDGYTF
TRBV27	TRBJ1-1	CASSFSLGGTEAFF
TRBV7-8	TRBJ2-2	CASTHLVTTGELFF
TRBV18	TRBJ2-7	CASSPLAGENEQYF
TRBV28	TRBJ2-2	CASSQMGEGETGELFF
TRBV4-3	TRBJ1-6	CASSQGRARSPLHF
TRBV29-1	TRBJ2-2	CSVGTVRGTGELFF
TRBV7-3	TRBJ1-1	CASSQTANTEAFF
TRBV6-5	TRBJ2-2	CASWSRQGFAGELFF
TRBV9	TRBJ2-7	CASSTGTSGKGKQYEQYF
TRBV5-6	TRBJ2-5	CASRASGRRTGETQYF
TRBV28	TRBJ1-1	CALGQGGNLKAFF